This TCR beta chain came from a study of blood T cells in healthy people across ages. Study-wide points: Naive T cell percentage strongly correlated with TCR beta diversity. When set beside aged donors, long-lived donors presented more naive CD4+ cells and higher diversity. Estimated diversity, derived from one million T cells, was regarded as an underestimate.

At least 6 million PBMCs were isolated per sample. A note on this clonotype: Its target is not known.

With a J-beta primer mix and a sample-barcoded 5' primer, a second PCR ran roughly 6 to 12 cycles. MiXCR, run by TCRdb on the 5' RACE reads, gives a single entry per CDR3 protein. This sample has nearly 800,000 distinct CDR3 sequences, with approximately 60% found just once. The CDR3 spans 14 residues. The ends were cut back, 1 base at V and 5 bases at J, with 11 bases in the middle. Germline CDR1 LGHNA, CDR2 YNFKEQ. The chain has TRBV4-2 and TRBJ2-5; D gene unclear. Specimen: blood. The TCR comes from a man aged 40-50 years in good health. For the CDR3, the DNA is TGTGCCAGCAGCCAAGCCATCGGTTTGGAGACCCAGTACTTC. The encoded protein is CASSQAIGLETQYF.